This T cell receptor beta chain was documented in a study of blood T cell repertoires in COVID-19. Study-level background: From T cells, B-cell-depleted T cells, or PBMCs came the material, which was cDNA or gDNA.

This CDR3 has 15 amino acids. With V trimmed by 4 bases and J by 4 bases, 9 bases remained unmatched. The germline CDR1 and CDR2 sequences are SQVTM and ANQGSEA. Here immunoSEQ multiplex PCR was the method, and the copy in TCRdb shows in-frame clones only, minus some. The sample consists of around 60,000 clones, around 77% of them appearing once. Seattle researchers signed up patients amid active infection and tracked them longitudinally. The sequencing sample was made of peripheral blood. The receptor's source is a woman in her 70s with COVID-19, enrolled during active disease. The V and J genes are TRBV29-1 and TRBJ2-5; 10 nucleotides match TRBD2. The CDR3 coding sequence is TGCAGCGTTGGTCGCCTAGCGGGAGTGGGAGAGACCCAGTACTTC. Translated, it gives CSVGRLAGVGETQYF.